The 32 T cell receptor beta chains presented below share a single source sample, sequenced in a study of cytomegalovirus exposure and HLA in healthy donors. Both 60 Vbeta primers and 13 Jbeta primers went into the PCR. Here immunoSEQ multiplex PCR was the method, and the copy in TCRdb shows in-frame clones only, minus some. The data hold 100,000 to 150,000 clones, with approximately 10% observed a single time. Sequenced: PBMCs. The receptors derive from a woman aged 18-30 years in good health and CMV-seropositive.

Many counts were recorded for this clone. This chain links TRBV7-3 with TRBJ1-1; 10 bases are a match to TRBD1. With 5 bases clipped from V and 5 bases from J, the junction kept 8 bases outside the gene matches. CDR1 SGHTA and CDR2 FQGTGA come from the germline V gene. The CDR3 consists of 15 residues. The CDR3 sequence is CASSPGTGAQTEAFF. CDR3 sequence (DNA): TGTGCCAGCAGCCCTGGGACAGGGGCGCAGACTGAAGCTTTCTTT.

This clone was seen more than once but under ten times. The chain carries TRBV4-1 and TRBJ2-2; 14 bases match TRBD2. V was clipped by 2 bases and J by 4 bases; unmatched bases: 6. Germline lookup yields CDR1 MGHRA and CDR2 YSYEKL. This CDR3 spans 18 amino acids. The CDR3 sequence is CASSQPGLAGVSTGELFF. The DNA of the CDR3 is TGCGCCAGCAGCCAACCGGGACTAGCGGGAGTATCCACCGGGGAGCTGTTTTTT.

The CDR3 loop is CASSSGTLEAFF. The CDR3 region has the DNA TGTGCCAGCAGCTCAGGGACACTTGAAGCTTTCTTT. The rearrangement joins TRBV7-8 to TRBJ1-1; a weak D match, TRBD1 (6 bases). The V and J ends lost 4 bases and 7 bases respectively, with 10 bases between them. The V gene's germline CDR1 is SGHVS and CDR2 FQNEAQ. The CDR3 sequence is 12 residues long.

This clone occurred a few times. The chain couples TRBV6-1 to TRBJ2-7, with 7 bases aligning to TRBD2. The germline gives CDR1 MNHNS, CDR2 SASEGT. V shed 6 bases, J shed 2 bases, and the junction held 4 bases outside the gene matches. This CDR3 region has 13 residues. In DNA form, the CDR3 reads TGTGCCAGCAGATTAGCGGGTGCCTACGAGCAGTACTTC. As protein: CASRLAGAYEQYF.

This clone came up many times. CDR3 in DNA: TGTGCCAGCAGTGAAGGGACAGGGGGCTACGAGCAGTACTTC. Protein: CASSEGTGGYEQYF. V is TRBV6-1 and J is TRBJ2-7, with 10 bases fitting TRBD1. Per germline, CDR1 MNHNS and CDR2 SASEGT. The CDR3 spans 14 residues. V gave up 1 base and J gave up 3 bases; unmatched junction bases: 0.

This chain connects TRBV5-1 to TRBJ2-3; TRBD2 aligns across 11 bases. The CDR3 spans 15 residues. Germline assignment: CDR1 SGHRS and CDR2 YFSETQ. J gave up 2 bases and V 6 bases, and 5 bases lay outside the gene matches. The CDR3 nucleotides are TGCGCCAGCACTGTAGCGGGAGGGCCCACAGATACGCAGTATTTT. Translation gives CASTVAGGPTDTQYF. Complete variable domain (other parts from reference TRBV5-1 and TRBJ2-3): KAGVTQTPRYLIKTRGQQVTLSCSPISGHRSVSWYQQTPGQGLQFLFEYFSETQRNKGNFPGRFSGRQFSNSRSEMNVSTLELGDSALYLCASTVAGGPTDTQYFGPGTRLTVL.

This chain uses TRBV4-1 with TRBJ2-7, with D unclear. Germline assignment: CDR1 MGHRA and CDR2 YSYEKL. V was pared by 2 bases and J by 3 bases, with 8 bases between. The CDR3 consists of 13 residues. This CDR3 reads CASSQTENYEQYF. CDR3 nucleotide sequence: TGCGCCAGCAGCCAAACAGAGAACTACGAGCAGTACTTC.

V is TRBV19 and J is TRBJ1-4; 7 nucleotides match TRBD1. V lost 3 bases and J lost 8; bases outside the gene matches: 15. The CDR3 runs 17 residues. Germline V lookup: CDR1 LNHDA, CDR2 SQIVND (reference sequence). The CDR3 here is CASSIRHGDAQGEKLFF. In DNA, the CDR3 is TGTGCCAGTAGTATCCGGCACGGAGACGCACAGGGGGAAAAACTGTTTTTT.

This clone was seen a few times. The CDR3 loop is CAIEHSEAFF. CDR3 in DNA: TGCGCCATCGAACACAGTGAAGCTTTCTTT. The chain combines TRBV10-1 with TRBJ1-1, with no clear D. Germline V gene data show CDR1 as WNHNN and CDR2 as SYGVQD (reference sequence). This CDR3 contains 10 residues. Between the trimmed V and J ends, which lost 10 bases and 7 bases, there was a span of 10 bases.

This clone occurred a few times. The rearrangement links TRBV28 to TRBJ1-5, with no clear D. The germline gives CDR1 MDHEN, CDR2 SYDVKM. V dropped 10 bases and J dropped 4 bases, with 11 bases sitting between them. The CDR3 contains 12 residues. This CDR3 is CAIEGQNQPQHF. As DNA, the CDR3 is TGTGCCATTGAGGGCCAAAATCAGCCCCAGCATTTT.

This clone was seen a few times. V gene TRBV6-1 combines with J gene TRBJ1-2; D is possibly TRBD1 (6 bases). CDR3 size: 11 residues. Germline CDR1 is MNHNS and CDR2 is SASEGT. Between the trimmed V and J ends, which lost 8 bases and 5 bases, there was a span of 9 bases. In DNA form, the CDR3 reads TGTGCCAGCGGGACAACTTATGGCTACACCTTC. This sequence encodes CASGTTYGYTF.

The chain joins TRBV13 to TRBJ1-4; weak D call: TRBD1 (5 bases). This CDR3 region has 17 residues. V was cut by 0 bases and J by 7 bases, with 18 bases left in between. Germline CDR1 and CDR2: PRHDT and FYEKMQ (reference sequence). CDR3 region: CASSLGRHGGMREKLFF. For the CDR3, the DNA is TGTGCCAGCAGCTTAGGGAGGCATGGGGGGATGCGTGAAAAACTGTTTTTT. The complete variable domain, with remaining parts taken from reference TRBV13 and TRBJ1-4, reads AAGVIQSPRHLIKEKRETATLKCYPIPRHDTVYWYQQGPGQDPQFLISFYEKMQSDKGSIPDRFSAQQFSDYHSELNMSSLELGDSALYFCASSLGRHGGMREKLFFGSGTQLSVL.

V and J are TRBV29-1 and TRBJ2-2; D is possibly TRBD1 (5 bases). The CDR3 runs 13 residues. From germline, CDR1 is SQVTM and CDR2 ANQGSEA. V gave up 2 bases and J gave up 6 bases, with 10 bases separating them. The CDR3 DNA follows: TGCAGCGTTGAAATCAGGGCTGCCGGGGAGCTGTTTTTT. This sequence encodes CSVEIRAAGELFF.

The gene calls are TRBV7-2 and TRBJ1-5; TRBD1 matches 10 bases. The germline V gene has CDR1 SGHTA and CDR2 FQGNSA. The V and J ends lost 5 bases and 3 bases, in that order; junction bases with no gene match: 7. The CDR3 contains 16 residues. The CDR3 sequence is CASSPSGTGANQPQHF. In DNA form, the CDR3 reads TGTGCCAGCAGCCCATCCGGGACAGGGGCCAATCAGCCCCAGCATTTT.

This clone showed up many times. The rearrangement uses TRBV5-6 and TRBJ1-5, with TRBD1 identical over 7 bases. The CDR3 spans 12 residues. Per germline, CDR1 SGHDT and CDR2 YYEEEE. V shed 5 bases, J shed 12 bases, and the junction held 8 bases outside the gene matches. The DNA for the CDR3 is TGTGCCAGCAGTCTCAACCGGGACAGCCAGCATTTT. Its protein product is CASSLNRDSQHF.

This clone appeared a few times. J is TRBJ1-1 and V is TRBV18; perhaps TRBD1 as D (6 bases). Germline values: CDR1 KGHSH, CDR2 LQKENI. The CDR3 runs to 15 residues. V dropped 4 bases and J dropped 1 base, with 13 bases sitting between them. Here the CDR3 DNA reads TGTGCCAGCTCACAGACGGGACATAGGAACACTGAAGCTTTCTTT. Its protein is CASSQTGHRNTEAFF.

The rearrangement joins TRBV18 to TRBJ1-5, with D maybe TRBD1 (5 bases). V lost 2 bases, J lost 6 bases, and 11 bases lay in between. Germline V gives CDR1 KGHSH, CDR2 LQKENI. The CDR3 totals 14 residues. CDR3 nucleotides: TGTGCCAGCTCACCAGAAGCGGGGCGTCAGCCCCAGCATTTT. As protein: CASSPEAGRQPQHF.

The J gene is TRBJ2-7, the V gene TRBV30; no clear D. Germline V gives CDR1 GTSNPN, CDR2 SVGIG (reference sequence). Trimming removed 4 bases from V and 2 bases from J, with 12 bases in between. The CDR3 is made up of 13 amino acids. Here the CDR3 reads CAWTPPLTYEQYF. DNA of the CDR3: TGTGCCTGGACCCCACCACTTACCTACGAGCAGTACTTC.

This clone has more than one count but fewer than ten. This chain uses TRBV4-1 with TRBJ2-7; TRBD1 agrees at 9 bases. Unmatched junction bases numbered 7, after V lost 5 bases and J lost 5 bases. CDR1 and CDR2 from the germline V gene are MGHRA and YSYEKL. The CDR3 runs 14 residues. The CDR3 DNA reads TGCGCCAGCAGCTACCGGGACAGGGTGGACGAGCAGTACTTC. It specifies CASSYRDRVDEQYF.

This chain joins TRBV6-1 and TRBJ1-2; 7 positions match TRBD1. CDR3 length: 13 residues. The germline V gene has CDR1 MNHNS and CDR2 SASEGT. The ends lost 6 bases at V and 7 bases at J; junction bases unmatched: 8. Written as DNA, the CDR3 is TGTGCCAGCAGCGGGACAGTCGTCTCTGGCTACACCTTC. Its translation: CASSGTVVSGYTF.

This clone was detected only a few times. The chain carries TRBV7-9 and TRBJ2-1; 9 bases match TRBD2. The CDR3 runs to 15 residues. With 3 bases clipped from V and 3 bases from J, the junction kept 3 bases outside the gene matches. Looked up from germline, CDR1 is SEHNR and CDR2 is FQNEAQ (reference sequence). CDR3: CASSLGLADYNEQFF. The CDR3 bases are TGTGCCAGCAGCTTGGGACTAGCTGACTACAATGAGCAGTTCTTC.

The chain couples TRBV7-8 to TRBJ2-2; D remains ambiguous. V shed 8 bases and J shed 0 bases, with 4 bases lying between them. The CDR3 totals 12 residues. Germline V gives CDR1 SGHVS, CDR2 FQNEAQ. CDR3 residues: CASQANTGELFF. The CDR3 nucleotides read TGTGCCAGCCAGGCGAACACCGGGGAGCTGTTTTTT.

The chain recombines TRBV5-8 with TRBJ2-1; 9 bases line up with TRBD2. Per germline, CDR1 SGHTS and CDR2 YDEGEE. V shed 2 bases and J 15 bases; nucleotides not matched to a gene: 3. The CDR3 contains 11 residues. This CDR3 is CASSFSGSRFF. In nucleotides, the CDR3 is TGTGCCAGCAGCTTTAGCGGGAGTAGGTTCTTC. Full variable domain (outside the CDR3, taken from reference TRBV5-8 and TRBJ2-1): EAGVTQSPTHLIKTRGQQATLRCSPISGHTSVYWYQQALGLGLQFLLWYDEGEERNRGNFPPRFSGRQFPNYSSELNVNALELEDSALYLCASSFSGSRFFGPGTRLTVL.

This clone turned up a few times. V gene TRBV6-1 combines with J gene TRBJ2-7, with D possibly being TRBD2 (6 bases). The germline gives CDR1 MNHNS, CDR2 SASEGT. The CDR3 length is 17 residues. Trimming cost V 3 bases and J 7 bases, with 25 bases left between them. The chain's CDR3 is CASSDRLAGRFFSEQYF. CDR3 DNA: TGTGCCAGCAGTGACAGGTTGGCGGGAAGGTTTTTTTCTGAGCAGTACTTC.

The chain is built from TRBV5-1 and TRBJ2-1; 9 nucleotides line up with TRBD2. V gave up 4 bases and J gave up 2 bases; unmatched junction bases: 4. The CDR3 has 15 residues. Germline V gene lookup returns CDR1 SGHRS and CDR2 YFSETQ. CDR3 residues: CASSPSGTTYNEQFF. In nucleotides, the CDR3 is TGCGCCAGCAGCCCTAGCGGGACCACCTACAATGAGCAGTTCTTC.

This rearrangement joins TRBV19 to TRBJ2-1; 10 bases are a match to TRBD1. Losses at the gene ends were 1 base for V and 8 bases for J; bases not matched to a gene: 8. This CDR3 is 16 amino acids long. Germline CDR1 and CDR2: LNHDA and SQIVND (reference sequence). The CDR3 region is CASSIGLGTGADEQFF. The CDR3, as DNA: TGTGCCAGTAGTATAGGCCTTGGGACAGGGGCCGATGAGCAGTTCTTC.

This clone occurred a few times. The chain employs TRBV5-6 and TRBJ1-1; the D is unclear. Trimming pared 0 bases from V and 3 bases from J, leaving 12 bases between. Germline CDR1 is SGHDT and CDR2 is YYEEEE. CDR3 length equals 15 residues. The CDR3 is CASSLGYRSYTEAFF. The DNA of the CDR3 is TGTGCCAGCAGCTTGGGTTATCGGTCGTACACTGAAGCTTTCTTT.

This clone has just a few counts. This chain links TRBV9 with TRBJ2-2; TRBD2 aligns across 7 bases. V lost 3 bases, J lost 1 base, and 3 bases stayed unmatched. Germline values: CDR1 SGDLS, CDR2 YYNGEE. The CDR3 consists of 15 residues. The CDR3 sequence is CASSALAENTGELFF. The CDR3 coding sequence is TGTGCCAGCAGCGCCCTAGCGGAGAACACCGGGGAGCTGTTTTTT.

The gene calls are TRBV6-5 and TRBJ1-5, with D unresolved. Germline V CDR1 and CDR2: MNHEY, SVGAGI. This CDR3 spans 14 amino acids. V was cut by 0 bases and J by 6 bases, with 9 bases left in between. This CDR3 is CASSYSQLSQPQHF. CDR3 coding DNA: TGTGCCAGCAGTTACTCCCAATTGAGTCAGCCCCAGCATTTT.

This clone was seen more than once but under ten times. V and J are TRBV18 and TRBJ2-7; 8 bases agree with TRBD1. The V gene end was trimmed by 6 bases and the J gene end by 4 bases; junction bases not matched to a gene: 5. The germline gives CDR1 KGHSH, CDR2 LQKENI. The CDR3 consists of 13 residues. The CDR3 region has the DNA TGTGCCAGCTCGCGACAGGGGCTTTACGAGCAGTACTTC. This gives the protein CASSRQGLYEQYF.

This chain links TRBV7-9 with TRBJ1-2, with D perhaps TRBD1 (5 bases). Germline V gene data show CDR1 as SEHNR and CDR2 as FQNEAQ (reference sequence). The CDR3 is 15 amino acids. Trimming shortened V by 5 bases and J by 8 bases, and 21 bases separated the two germline ends. The CDR3 region has the DNA TGTGCCAGCAGCCTAACGGCCGGGGGGGTACGCGGCTACACCTTC. Its translation: CASSLTAGGVRGYTF. The complete variable domain, with remaining parts taken from reference TRBV7-9 and TRBJ1-2, reads DTGVSQNPRHKITKRGQNVTFRCDPISEHNRLYWYRQTLGQGPEFLTYFQNEAQLEKSRLLSDRFSAERPKGSFSTLEIQRTEQGDSAMYLCASSLTAGGVRGYTFGSGTRLTVV.

This clone was seen a handful of times. As DNA, the CDR3 is TGTGCCAGCAAGAAAGGGGTAACTGAAGCTTTCTTT. The encoded protein is CASKKGVTEAFF. The chain uses TRBV6-5 and TRBJ1-1, with a weak D call TRBD1 (5 bases). The CDR3 is 12 amino acids. CDR1 is MNHEY and CDR2 is SVGAGI in the germline V gene. The V end lost 7 bases, the J end lost 5 bases, and 11 bases lay between the germline ends.